This T cell receptor (beta chain) was sequenced for a study of beta chain features in type 1 diabetes. Study information: Similarity in age, gender and cell yields was seen between patients and healthy donors.

Roughly 100 mL of blood, on average, came from one heparinised draw per donor. Using CD45RO/CCR7/CD25/CD127/CD95/CD27, CD4+ naive, central memory, regulatory and stem cell-like memory cells were sorted. This clone occurred a few times. Its cognate antigen is unknown. Points from the study as a whole: Any PCR bias toward short templates would affect both groups alike.

Trimming took 6 bases from V and 5 from J; bases not matched to a gene: 7. Per the germline V gene, CDR1 is SGHVS and CDR2 is FNYEAQ. This CDR3 contains 14 residues. Expressed TCRB transcripts were sequenced, since all the RNA that had been isolated was reverse transcribed. Sequenced by immunoSEQ multiplex PCR; TCRdb stores in-frame clones only, minus some. The data contain 150,000 or so clones, just over 9% of them singletons. This clonotype was obtained from a young woman in good health. This chain links TRBV7-6 with TRBJ2-5; TRBD1 aligns across 9 bases. Input material: central memory CD4+ T cells from blood. Here the CDR3 reads CASSPGGTGETQYF. As DNA, the CDR3 is TGTGCCAGCAGTCCAGGGGGGACAGGGGAGACCCAGTACTTC.